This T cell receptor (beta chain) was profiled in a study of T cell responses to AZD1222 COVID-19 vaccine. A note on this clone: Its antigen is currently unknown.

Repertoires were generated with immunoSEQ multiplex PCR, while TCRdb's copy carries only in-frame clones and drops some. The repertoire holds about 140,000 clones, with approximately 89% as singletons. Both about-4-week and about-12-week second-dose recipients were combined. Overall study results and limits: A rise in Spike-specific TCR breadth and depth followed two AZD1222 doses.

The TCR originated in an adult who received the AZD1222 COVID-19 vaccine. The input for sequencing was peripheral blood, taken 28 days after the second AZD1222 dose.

CDR3 loop: CASSQEGQTAYNEQFF. In DNA form, the CDR3 reads TGCGCCAGCAGCCAAGAAGGCCAGACAGCTTACAATGAGCAGTTCTTC. The chain is built from TRBV4-1 and TRBJ2-1, with D possibly TRBD1 on 5 matching bases. The CDR3 spans 16 residues. CDR1 is MGHRA, CDR2 YSYEKL, per germline. Trimming took off 0 bases at V and 4 bases at J, with 13 bases between the two ends.